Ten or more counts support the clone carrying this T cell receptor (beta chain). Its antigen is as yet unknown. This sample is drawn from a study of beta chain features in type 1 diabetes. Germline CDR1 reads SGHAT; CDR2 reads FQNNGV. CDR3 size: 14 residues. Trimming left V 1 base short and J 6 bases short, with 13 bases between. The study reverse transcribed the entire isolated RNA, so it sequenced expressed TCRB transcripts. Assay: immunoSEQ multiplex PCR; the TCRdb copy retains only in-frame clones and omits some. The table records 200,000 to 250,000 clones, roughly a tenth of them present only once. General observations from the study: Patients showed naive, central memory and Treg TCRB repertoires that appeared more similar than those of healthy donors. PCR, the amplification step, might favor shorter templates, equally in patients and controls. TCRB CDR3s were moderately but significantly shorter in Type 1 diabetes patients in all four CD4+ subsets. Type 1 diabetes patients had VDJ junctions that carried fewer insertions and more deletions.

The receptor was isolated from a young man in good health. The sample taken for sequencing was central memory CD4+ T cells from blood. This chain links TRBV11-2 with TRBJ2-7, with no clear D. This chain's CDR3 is CASSLGGTGPEQYF. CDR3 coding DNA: TGTGCCAGCAGCTTAGGCGGCACCGGTCCCGAGCAGTACTTC.